The rows below give T cell receptor beta chains drawn from one sample of a study of blood T cell repertoires in COVID-19. Generated by immunoSEQ multiplex PCR, the TCRdb table keeps only in-frame clones and is missing some. In the table there are some 150,000 clones, around 90% of which are singletons. Sequenced material: peripheral blood. The receptor set was obtained from a woman aged 55-69 years with active or convalescent COVID-19. Both conserved end residues are part of each CDR3. Each record gives: CDR3 length, V gene, D gene, clone size, J gene, CDR3 protein, CDR3 DNA. The D gene is left open where the match is weak. The size entry is marked missing in some rows and otherwise reads once, few, many or a size class.

len: 16
v_gene: TRBV9
d_gene: .
abundance: .
j_gene: TRBJ2-5
CDR3aa: CASSVGPLEGFQTQYF
CDR3nt: TGTGCCAGCAGCGTAGGGCCTCTCGAGGGTTTTCAAACCCAGTACTTC

len: 13
v_gene: TRBV6-5
d_gene: TRBD1
abundance: .
j_gene: TRBJ2-7
CDR3aa: CASSPGQGGEQYF
CDR3nt: TGTGCCAGCAGTCCCGGACAGGGTGGCGAGCAGTACTTC

len: 16
v_gene: TRBV15
d_gene: .
abundance: .
j_gene: TRBJ1-1
CDR3aa: CATSREQGAGGTEAFF
CDR3nt: TGTGCCACCAGCAGAGAGCAAGGGGCCGGAGGGACTGAAGCTTTCTTT

len: 13
v_gene: TRBV6-2/TRBV6-3
d_gene: .
abundance: few
j_gene: TRBJ1-2
CDR3aa: CASSYEINYGYTF
CDR3nt: TGTGCCAGCAGTTACGAGATTAACTATGGCTACACCTTC

len: 13
v_gene: TRBV5-1
d_gene: .
abundance: .
j_gene: TRBJ2-5
CDR3aa: CASSLQGAETQYF
CDR3nt: TGCGCCAGCAGCTTACAGGGTGCGGAGACCCAGTACTTC

len: 16
v_gene: TRBV19
d_gene: TRBD1
abundance: few
j_gene: TRBJ1-2
CDR3aa: CASSIPYLDRGTGYTF
CDR3nt: TGTGCCAGTAGTATACCCTACCTCGACAGGGGAACTGGCTACACCTTC

len: 16
v_gene: TRBV7-9
d_gene: .
abundance: .
j_gene: TRBJ1-4
CDR3aa: CASSLVSGSTNEKLFF
CDR3nt: TGTGCCAGCAGCTTAGTGTCAGGCTCAACTAATGAAAAACTGTTTTTT

len: 12
v_gene: TRBV29-1
d_gene: .
abundance: .
j_gene: TRBJ1-1
CDR3aa: CSVDGGWTEAFF
CDR3nt: TGCAGCGTTGACGGGGGGTGGACTGAAGCTTTCTTT

len: 16
v_gene: TRBV11-2
d_gene: TRBD1
abundance: few
j_gene: TRBJ1-2
CDR3aa: CASSGPGGVQGDGYTF
CDR3nt: TGTGCCAGCAGCGGACCGGGAGGGGTCCAGGGGGATGGCTACACCTTC

len: 13
v_gene: TRBV30
d_gene: TRBD2
abundance: .
j_gene: TRBJ2-1
CDR3aa: CAWSGLAGGPEFF
CDR3nt: TGTGCCTGGAGTGGGCTAGCGGGGGGACCTGAGTTCTTC

len: 15
v_gene: TRBV4-3
d_gene: .
abundance: once
j_gene: TRBJ1-3
CDR3aa: CASSQERSSGNTIYF
CDR3nt: TGCGCCAGCAGCCAAGAACGGAGTTCTGGAAACACCATATATTTT

len: 19
v_gene: TRBV6-4
d_gene: .
abundance: .
j_gene: TRBJ1-6
CDR3aa: CASSPPGVGGPYYNSPLHF
CDR3nt: TGTGCCAGCAGCCCCCCCGGCGTAGGGGGACCTTACTATAATTCACCCCTCCACTTT

len: 13
v_gene: TRBV5-5
d_gene: .
abundance: .
j_gene: TRBJ1-1
CDR3aa: CASSPSGNTEAFF
CDR3nt: TGTGCCAGCAGCCCCAGTGGGAACACTGAAGCTTTCTTT

len: 14
v_gene: TRBV10-3
d_gene: .
abundance: few
j_gene: TRBJ1-4
CDR3aa: CAIRAQGVGEKLFF
CDR3nt: TGTGCCATCAGGGCACAGGGAGTCGGTGAAAAACTGTTTTTT

len: 15
v_gene: TRBV9
d_gene: TRBD2
abundance: .
j_gene: TRBJ2-1
CDR3aa: CASSEGLVTYNEQFF
CDR3nt: TGTGCCAGCAGCGAGGGACTAGTAACCTACAATGAGCAGTTCTTC

len: 14
v_gene: TRBV19
d_gene: TRBD2
abundance: .
j_gene: TRBJ2-3
CDR3aa: CASSERGSTDTQYF
CDR3nt: TGTGCCAGTAGTGAGCGGGGGAGCACAGATACGCAGTATTTT

len: 15
v_gene: TRBV10-2
d_gene: .
abundance: .
j_gene: TRBJ1-6
CDR3aa: CASRLDSSYNSPLHF
CDR3nt: TGCGCCAGCAGATTGGACAGCTCCTATAATTCACCCCTCCACTTT

len: 14
v_gene: TRBV25-1
d_gene: .
abundance: .
j_gene: TRBJ1-1
CDR3aa: CASSGMDSYTEAFF
CDR3nt: TGTGCCAGCAGTGGAATGGACAGTTACACTGAAGCTTTCTTT

len: 14
v_gene: TRBV18
d_gene: TRBD1
abundance: .
j_gene: TRBJ1-1
CDR3aa: CASSPTQGKTEAFF
CDR3nt: TGTGCCAGCTCACCAACACAGGGGAAAACTGAAGCTTTCTTT

len: 15
v_gene: TRBV11-2
d_gene: .
abundance: .
j_gene: TRBJ2-1
CDR3aa: CASSLDHQGYNEQFF
CDR3nt: TGTGCCAGCAGCTTAGATCACCAGGGGTACAATGAGCAGTTCTTC

len: 16
v_gene: TRBV5-4
d_gene: TRBD2
abundance: .
j_gene: TRBJ2-1
CDR3aa: CASSLVGGGSYNEQFF
CDR3nt: TGTGCCAGCAGCTTGGTTGGCGGGGGATCCTACAATGAGCAGTTCTTC

len: 14
v_gene: TRBV10-1
d_gene: TRBD1
abundance: .
j_gene: TRBJ2-2
CDR3aa: CASRATGDTGELFF
CDR3nt: TGCGCCAGCAGGGCCACAGGGGACACCGGGGAGCTGTTTTTT

len: 13
v_gene: TRBV12-3/TRBV12-4
d_gene: TRBD1
abundance: once
j_gene: TRBJ2-2
CDR3aa: CASRGTGPGELFF
CDR3nt: TGTGCCAGCAGGGGGACAGGGCCCGGGGAGCTGTTTTTT

len: 16
v_gene: TRBV4-3
d_gene: TRBD1
abundance: .
j_gene: TRBJ1-2
CDR3aa: CASSQGKGTGREGYTF
CDR3nt: TGCGCCAGCAGCCAAGGGAAAGGGACAGGGCGAGAGGGCTACACCTTC

len: 14
v_gene: TRBV30
d_gene: .
abundance: few
j_gene: TRBJ1-5
CDR3aa: CAWSPLFGNQPQHF
CDR3nt: TGTGCCTGGAGTCCTTTGTTCGGCAATCAGCCCCAGCATTTT

len: 12
v_gene: TRBV30
d_gene: .
abundance: .
j_gene: TRBJ1-2
CDR3aa: CARDTRGGGYTF
CDR3nt: TGTGCCCGGGACACCCGCGGGGGAGGCTACACCTTC

len: 15
v_gene: TRBV11-2
d_gene: .
abundance: .
j_gene: TRBJ1-6
CDR3aa: CASSSAGAANSPLHF
CDR3nt: TGTGCCAGCAGCTCTGCAGGGGCCGCGAATTCACCCCTCCACTTT

len: 14
v_gene: TRBV5-1
d_gene: TRBD1
abundance: .
j_gene: TRBJ2-5
CDR3aa: CASSFGQGVETQYF
CDR3nt: TGCGCCAGCAGCTTTGGACAGGGCGTTGAGACCCAGTACTTC

len: 16
v_gene: TRBV5-6
d_gene: TRBD1
abundance: .
j_gene: TRBJ2-2
CDR3aa: CASSRHPGQGTGELFF
CDR3nt: TGTGCCAGCAGCCGACACCCGGGACAGGGAACCGGGGAGCTGTTTTTT

len: 17
v_gene: TRBV19
d_gene: .
abundance: once
j_gene: TRBJ1-5
CDR3aa: CASSPREDSVSGQPQHF
CDR3nt: TGTGCCAGTAGTCCCCGCGAAGATAGTGTTAGTGGTCAGCCCCAGCATTTT

len: 18
v_gene: TRBV30
d_gene: TRBD2
abundance: .
j_gene: TRBJ2-5
CDR3aa: CAWNRERTSGGTGETQYF
CDR3nt: TGTGCCTGGAATCGAGAGAGGACTAGCGGGGGTACGGGAGAGACCCAGTACTTC

len: 14
v_gene: TRBV4-1
d_gene: TRBD1
abundance: .
j_gene: TRBJ2-1
CDR3aa: CASSQVQGTNEQFF
CDR3nt: TGCGCCAGCAGCCAAGTACAGGGGACCAATGAGCAGTTCTTC

len: 15
v_gene: TRBV7-2
d_gene: TRBD2
abundance: .
j_gene: TRBJ2-7
CDR3aa: CASSFLAGGSYEQYF
CDR3nt: TGTGCCAGCAGCTTTTTGGCGGGGGGTTCCTACGAGCAGTACTTC

len: 15
v_gene: TRBV9
d_gene: TRBD2
abundance: .
j_gene: TRBJ2-3
CDR3aa: CASTQSGGTTDTQYF
CDR3nt: TGTGCCAGCACCCAGAGCGGGGGAACCACAGATACGCAGTATTTT

len: 12
v_gene: TRBV3-1/TRBV3-2
d_gene: .
abundance: .
j_gene: TRBJ2-1
CDR3aa: CASSTRYNEQFF
CDR3nt: TGTGCCAGCAGCACACGTTACAATGAGCAGTTCTTC

len: 15
v_gene: TRBV18
d_gene: .
abundance: .
j_gene: TRBJ1-6
CDR3aa: CASSPIRGPNSPLHF
CDR3nt: TGTGCCAGCTCACCAATCAGGGGACCTAATTCACCCCTCCACTTT

len: 14
v_gene: TRBV29-1
d_gene: TRBD1
abundance: .
j_gene: TRBJ2-1
CDR3aa: CSVLDRDLYNEQFF
CDR3nt: TGCAGCGTTTTGGACAGGGACCTGTACAATGAGCAGTTCTTC

len: 14
v_gene: TRBV19
d_gene: TRBD1
abundance: once
j_gene: TRBJ1-3
CDR3aa: CASSIGQGVNTIYF
CDR3nt: TGTGCCAGTAGTATAGGGCAGGGGGTCAACACCATATATTTT

len: 12
v_gene: TRBV7-2
d_gene: .
abundance: .
j_gene: TRBJ2-1
CDR3aa: CASSLNREEQFF
CDR3nt: TGTGCCAGCAGCTTAAACCGGGAGGAGCAGTTCTTC

len: 15
v_gene: TRBV2
d_gene: TRBD1
abundance: .
j_gene: TRBJ1-6
CDR3aa: CASSVAPGQPSPLHF
CDR3nt: TGTGCCAGCAGTGTGGCCCCGGGACAGCCTTCACCCCTCCACTTT